This record looks at one T cell receptor (beta chain) sequence and its context. No antigen is known for it. Additional DNA sequences in this sample encode the identical CDR3. This sample is part of a study of shared clonotypes between healthy human individuals. Study-level information: Donors had three CD4 naive, three CD4 memory, two CD8 naive and one CD8 memory plate apiece.

Per the germline V gene, CDR1 is KGHSH and CDR2 is LQKENI. V was shortened by 0 bases and J by 5 bases, with 8 bases between the two germline ends. The CDR3 has 14 residues. All donors were Caucasian adults living in Nashville, Tennessee. An even split of each subset's genomic DNA across several immunoSEQ plates was performed. Sequencing used immunoSEQ multiplex PCR; TCRdb keeps in-frame clones, though not all of them. The sample includes approximately 2.5 million clones, approximately 90% of them seen just once. Whole-study findings and limits: As a rule, naive subsets had a larger estimated richness than memory subsets.

This chain joins TRBV18 and TRBJ2-1, with D tentatively TRBD1 (5 bases). Material for sequencing was naive CD4+ T cells sorted from blood. Subset defined: CD45RA+ positively selected. This TCR derives from a man aged 18 to 30 in good health. Here the CDR3 reads CASSPPGRDNEQFF. DNA for the CDR3: TGTGCCAGCTCACCACCCGGCAGGGACAATGAGCAGTTCTTC.